This T cell receptor (beta chain) was captured in a study of patients and donors after allogeneic stem cell transplantation (dated by TCRdb to 2018 to 2020). The germline ends are 6 bases apart after V is trimmed by 3 bases and J by 1 base. The CDR3 numbers 14 residues from cysteine through phenylalanine. The DNA shown is the 42-base CDR3, in frame from base 1. Comment on this clonotype: The clone's antigen remains unknown. The sample holds no much larger clone one base away, and base qualities are not on file.

The library was generated by RT-PCR. The listed sequencing device is NextSeq 550. TCRdb trimmed public reads at Q25 via fastp, called clones via MiXCR and kept in-frame beta chains. Rows matching on CDR3 protein sequence are summarized as one entry with the most common DNA and genes. Present in this sample are under 200,000 distinct CDR3 sequences, approximately 28% of which were seen just once. The ten most abundant clones make up about 3.3% of the sample. Recombination joined TRBV12-3 or TRBV12-4 with TRBJ2-2, and TRBD2 may be the D gene, going by 5 matching bases. The source material was blood, either unsorted or a sorted T cell fraction (not recorded which). The TCR was taken from a human donor who was either an allogeneic HSCT recipient or a stem cell or donor lymphocyte infusion donor (not recorded which). It is not recorded whose cells these are; they may come from a transplant donor. The nucleotide sequence reads as follows: TGTGCCAGCAGTTTCCGGGAGAACACCGGGGAGCTGTTTTTT. It specifies CASSFRENTGELFF.